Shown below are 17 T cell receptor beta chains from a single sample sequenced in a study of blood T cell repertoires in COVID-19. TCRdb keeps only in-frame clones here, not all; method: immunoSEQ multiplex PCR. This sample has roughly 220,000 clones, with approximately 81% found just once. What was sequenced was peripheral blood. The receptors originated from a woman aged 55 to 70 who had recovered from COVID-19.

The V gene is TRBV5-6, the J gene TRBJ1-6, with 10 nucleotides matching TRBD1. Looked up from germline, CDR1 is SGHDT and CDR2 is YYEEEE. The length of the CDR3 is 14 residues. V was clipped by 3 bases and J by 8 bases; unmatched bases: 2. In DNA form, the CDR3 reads TGTGCCAGCAGCTCGGACAGGGGGTATTCACCCCTCCACTTT. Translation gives CASSSDRGYSPLHF.

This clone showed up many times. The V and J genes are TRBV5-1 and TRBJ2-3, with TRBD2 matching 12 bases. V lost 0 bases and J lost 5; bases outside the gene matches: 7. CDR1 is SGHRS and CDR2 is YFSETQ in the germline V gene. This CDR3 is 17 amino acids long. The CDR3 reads CASSLAASGGALDTQYF. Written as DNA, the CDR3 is TGCGCCAGCAGCTTGGCCGCTAGCGGGGGGGCATTAGATACGCAGTATTTT.

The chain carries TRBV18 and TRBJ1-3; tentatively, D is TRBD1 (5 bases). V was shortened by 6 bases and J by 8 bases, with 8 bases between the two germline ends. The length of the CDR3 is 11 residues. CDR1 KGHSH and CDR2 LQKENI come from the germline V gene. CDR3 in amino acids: CASSPGDTIYF. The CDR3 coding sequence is TGTGCCAGCTCCCCGGGGGACACCATATATTTT.

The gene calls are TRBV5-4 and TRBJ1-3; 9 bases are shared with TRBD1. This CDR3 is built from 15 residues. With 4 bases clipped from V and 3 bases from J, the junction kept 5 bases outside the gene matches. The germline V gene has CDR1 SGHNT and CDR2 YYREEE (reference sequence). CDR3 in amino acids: CASSEQGALGNTIYF. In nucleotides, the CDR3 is TGTGCCAGCAGCGAACAGGGGGCGCTTGGAAACACCATATATTTT.

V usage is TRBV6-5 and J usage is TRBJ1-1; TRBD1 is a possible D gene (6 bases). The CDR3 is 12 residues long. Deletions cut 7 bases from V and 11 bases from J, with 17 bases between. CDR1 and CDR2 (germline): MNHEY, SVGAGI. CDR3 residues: CASNSQGNLAFF. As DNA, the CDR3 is TGTGCCAGCAATTCCCAGGGGAATTTGGCTTTCTTT.

CDR3 in DNA: TGTGCCAGTACTCCGACAGGGGGCGGCAATCAGCCCCAGCATTTT. Protein: CASTPTGGGNQPQHF. This chain uses TRBV19 with TRBJ1-5, with TRBD1 identical over 10 bases. Losses at the gene ends were 7 bases for V and 2 bases for J; bases not matched to a gene: 5. The germline CDR1 and CDR2 sequences are LNHDA and SQIVND (reference sequence). The CDR3 extends over 15 amino acids.

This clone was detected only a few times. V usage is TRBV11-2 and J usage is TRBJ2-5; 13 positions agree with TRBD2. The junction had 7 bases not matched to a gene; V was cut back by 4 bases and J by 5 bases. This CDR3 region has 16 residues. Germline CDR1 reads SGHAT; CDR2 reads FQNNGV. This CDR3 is CASSSGLAGIDETQYF. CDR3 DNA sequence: TGTGCCAGCAGCTCGGGACTAGCGGGGATCGACGAGACCCAGTACTTC.

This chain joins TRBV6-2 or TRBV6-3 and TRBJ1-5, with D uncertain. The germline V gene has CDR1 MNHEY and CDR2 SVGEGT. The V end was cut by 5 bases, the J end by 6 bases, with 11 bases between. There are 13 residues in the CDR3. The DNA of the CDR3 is TGTGCCAGCAGTGAGGAAGGCAGTCAGCCCCAGCATTTT. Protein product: CASSEEGSQPQHF.

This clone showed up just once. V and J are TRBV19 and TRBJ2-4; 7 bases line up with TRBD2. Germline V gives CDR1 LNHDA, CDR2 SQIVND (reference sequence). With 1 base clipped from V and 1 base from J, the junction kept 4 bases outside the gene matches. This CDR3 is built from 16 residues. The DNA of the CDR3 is TGTGCCAGTAGTATAGTATGGCGGGGGGCCAAAAACATTCAGTACTTC. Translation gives CASSIVWRGAKNIQYF.

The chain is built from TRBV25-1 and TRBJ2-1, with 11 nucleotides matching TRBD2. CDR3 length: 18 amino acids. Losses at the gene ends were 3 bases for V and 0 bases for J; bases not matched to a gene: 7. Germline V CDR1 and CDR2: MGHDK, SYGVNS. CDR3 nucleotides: TGTGCCAGCAGTGATTTGACTAGCGGGGTCGGCTCCTACAATGAGCAGTTCTTC. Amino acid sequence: CASSDLTSGVGSYNEQFF.

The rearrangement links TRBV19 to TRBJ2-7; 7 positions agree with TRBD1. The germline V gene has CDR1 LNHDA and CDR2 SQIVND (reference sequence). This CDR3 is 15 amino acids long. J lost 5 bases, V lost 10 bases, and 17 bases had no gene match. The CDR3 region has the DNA TGTGCCACTCGGACAGGATCGACTACGCGGGACGAGCAGTACTTC. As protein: CATRTGSTTRDEQYF.

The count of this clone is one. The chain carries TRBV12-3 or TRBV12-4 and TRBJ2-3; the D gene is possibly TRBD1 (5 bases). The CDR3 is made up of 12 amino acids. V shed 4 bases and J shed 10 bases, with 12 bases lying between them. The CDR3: CASSSLGRAQYF. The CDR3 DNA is TGTGCCAGCAGTTCCTTGGGGCGCGCGCAGTATTTT.

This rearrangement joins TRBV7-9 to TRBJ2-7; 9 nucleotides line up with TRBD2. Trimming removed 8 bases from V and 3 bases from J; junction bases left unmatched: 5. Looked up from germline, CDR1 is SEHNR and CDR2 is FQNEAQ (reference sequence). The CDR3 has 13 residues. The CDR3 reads CASRPSGNYEQYF. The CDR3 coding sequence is TGTGCCAGCCGGCCTAGCGGGAACTACGAGCAGTACTTC.

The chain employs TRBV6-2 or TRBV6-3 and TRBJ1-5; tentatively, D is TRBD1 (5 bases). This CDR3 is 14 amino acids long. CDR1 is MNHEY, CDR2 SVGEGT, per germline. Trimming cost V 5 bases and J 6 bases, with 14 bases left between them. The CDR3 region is CASSLQGVGQPQHF. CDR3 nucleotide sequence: TGTGCCAGCAGTCTCCAGGGCGTCGGTCAGCCCCAGCATTTT.

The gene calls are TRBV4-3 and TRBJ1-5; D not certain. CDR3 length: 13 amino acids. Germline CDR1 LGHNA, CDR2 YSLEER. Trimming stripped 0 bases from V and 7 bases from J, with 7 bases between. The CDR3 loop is CASSQERWQPQHF. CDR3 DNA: TGCGCCAGCAGCCAAGAGAGGTGGCAGCCCCAGCATTTT.

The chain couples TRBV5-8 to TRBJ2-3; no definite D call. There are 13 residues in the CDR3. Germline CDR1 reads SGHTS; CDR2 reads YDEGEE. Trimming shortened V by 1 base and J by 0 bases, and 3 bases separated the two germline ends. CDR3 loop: CASSLTSTDTQYF. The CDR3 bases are TGTGCCAGCAGCTTGACTAGCACAGATACGCAGTATTTT.

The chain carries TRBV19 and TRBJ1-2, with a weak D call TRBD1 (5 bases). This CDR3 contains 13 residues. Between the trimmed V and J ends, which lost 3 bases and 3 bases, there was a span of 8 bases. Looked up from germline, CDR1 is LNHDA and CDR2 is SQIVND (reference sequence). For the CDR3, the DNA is TGTGCCAGTAGTATGGCGGGGGACTATGGCTACACCTTC. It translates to CASSMAGDYGYTF. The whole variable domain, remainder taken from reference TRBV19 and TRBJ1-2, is DGGITQSPKYLFRKEGQNVTLSCEQNLNHDAMYWYRQDPGQGLRLIYYSQIVNDFQKGDIAEGYSVSREKKESFPLTVTSAQKNPTAFYLCASSMAGDYGYTFGSGTRLTVV.